The following is a T cell receptor (beta chain) sequence with its context. The antigen remains unidentified. The sample belongs to a study of Ad26.COV2.S vaccination and SARS-CoV-2 variants. Study-wide points: Whether participants received vaccine or placebo, their non-spike TCR breadth was similar.

Looked up from germline, CDR1 is PRHDT and CDR2 is FYEKMQ (reference sequence). CDR3 length: 13 amino acids. With 3 bases removed from V and 3 bases from J, the gap between germline ends came to 6 bases. Specified treatment: 15 to 20 received Ad26.COV2.S at low or high dose, single or two shots; roughly five received placebo; per-sample allocation not given. Specimen acquisition occurred on day 63 following the initial vaccine or placebo injection. An Ad26 vector expressing Wuhan-strain SARS-CoV-2 spike served as the vaccine. Method: immunoSEQ multiplex PCR; TCRdb's copy keeps in-frame clones and lacks some. The table shows 510,000 or so clones, with 87% occurring only once.

The V and J genes are TRBV13 and TRBJ1-5; no clear D gene. The sequence was obtained from a person aged 18 to 65 who received the Ad26.COV2.S COVID-19 vaccine or a placebo. Specimen: peripheral blood, collected in a trial of Ad26.COV2.S vaccine versus placebo. CDR3 sequence (DNA): TGTGCCAGCAGCTTGGGGTTCAATCAGCCCCAGCATTTT. This gives the protein CASSLGFNQPQHF.